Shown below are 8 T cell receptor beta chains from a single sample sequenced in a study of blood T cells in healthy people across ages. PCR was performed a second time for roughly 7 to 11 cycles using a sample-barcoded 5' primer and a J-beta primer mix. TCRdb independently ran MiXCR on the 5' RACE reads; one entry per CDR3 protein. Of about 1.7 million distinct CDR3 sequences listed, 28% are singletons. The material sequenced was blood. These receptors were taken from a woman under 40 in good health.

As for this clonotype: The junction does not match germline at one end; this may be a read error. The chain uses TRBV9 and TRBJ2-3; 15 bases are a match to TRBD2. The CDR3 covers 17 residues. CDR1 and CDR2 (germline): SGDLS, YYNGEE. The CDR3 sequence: CASSPGLAGGLTDAQYF. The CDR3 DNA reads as TGTGCCAGCAGCCCAGGACTAGCGGGGGGGTTGACAGATGCGCAGTATTTT.

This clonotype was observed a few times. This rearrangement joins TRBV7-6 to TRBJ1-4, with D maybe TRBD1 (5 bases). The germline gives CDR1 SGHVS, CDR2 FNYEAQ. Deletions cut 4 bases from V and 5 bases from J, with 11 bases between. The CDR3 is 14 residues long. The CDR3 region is CASSSGPSNEKLFF. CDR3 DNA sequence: TGTGCCAGCAGCTCGGGACCATCAAATGAAAAACTGTTTTTT. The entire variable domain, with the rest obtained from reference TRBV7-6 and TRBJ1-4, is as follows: GAGVSQSPRYKVTKRGQDVALRCDPISGHVSLYWYRQALGQGPEFLTYFNYEAQQDKSGLPNDRFSAERPEGSISTLTIQRTEQRDSAMYRCASSSGPSNEKLFFGSGTQLSVL.

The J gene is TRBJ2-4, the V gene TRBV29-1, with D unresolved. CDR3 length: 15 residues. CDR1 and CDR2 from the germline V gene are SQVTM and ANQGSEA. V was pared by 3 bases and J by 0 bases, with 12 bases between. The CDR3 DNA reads TGCAGCGTTGACGACGGACGCCTAGCCAAAAACATTCAGTACTTC. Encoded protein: CSVDDGRLAKNIQYF.

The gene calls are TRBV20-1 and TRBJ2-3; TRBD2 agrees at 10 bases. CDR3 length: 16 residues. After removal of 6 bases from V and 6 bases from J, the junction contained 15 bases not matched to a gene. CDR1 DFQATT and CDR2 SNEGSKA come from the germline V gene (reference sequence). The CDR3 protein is CSAPRRLAGVADTQYF. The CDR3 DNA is TGCAGTGCGCCCAGGAGGCTAGCGGGAGTGGCGGATACGCAGTATTTT.

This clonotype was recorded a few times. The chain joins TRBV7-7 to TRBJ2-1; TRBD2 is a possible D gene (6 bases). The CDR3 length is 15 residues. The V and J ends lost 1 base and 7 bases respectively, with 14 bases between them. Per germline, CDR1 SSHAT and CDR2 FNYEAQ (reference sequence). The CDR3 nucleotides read TGTGCCAGCAGCTTAGGCCCGGGAGTTAAAAATGAGCAGTTCTTC. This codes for CASSLGPGVKNEQFF.

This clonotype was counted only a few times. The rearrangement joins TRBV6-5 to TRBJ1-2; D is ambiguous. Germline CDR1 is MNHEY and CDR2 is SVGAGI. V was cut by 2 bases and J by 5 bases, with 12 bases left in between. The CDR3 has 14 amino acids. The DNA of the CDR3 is TGTGCCAGCAGTTACGGATCGGGTCGGTATGGCTACACCTTC. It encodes CASSYGSGRYGYTF.

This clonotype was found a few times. The CDR3 DNA sequence: TGTGCCAGCAGAGCAGGACAGGGACTGTACAATGAGCAGTTCTTC. Translating gives CASRAGQGLYNEQFF. The chain combines TRBV6-5 with TRBJ2-1; TRBD1 matches at 8 bases. Per the germline V gene, CDR1 is MNHEY and CDR2 is SVGAGI. The CDR3 extends over 15 amino acids. With 6 bases clipped from V and 4 bases from J, the junction kept 8 bases outside the gene matches.

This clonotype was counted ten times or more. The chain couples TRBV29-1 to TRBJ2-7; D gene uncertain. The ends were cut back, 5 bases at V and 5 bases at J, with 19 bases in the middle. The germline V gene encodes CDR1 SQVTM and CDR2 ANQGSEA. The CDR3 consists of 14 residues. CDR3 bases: TGCAGCGTTCTACTCCGGGCCTTGGGAAACGAGCAGTACTTC. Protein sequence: CSVLLRALGNEQYF.